This entry concerns a single TCR beta chain. Its antigen remains unknown. Constant-region reverse primers amplified full-length variable regions, followed by semi-nested Nested Universal Primer A PCR. TCRdb re-analysed the 5' RACE reads in MiXCR, keeping a single row per CDR3 protein. The sample includes about 5,700 distinct CDR3 sequences, approximately 34% of them seen just once. Study-wide points: The larger-cohort validation was restricted to a single TCR beta V-J rearrangement rather than whole repertoires.

The CDR3 sequence is 16 residues long. Germline CDR1 MNHNY, CDR2 SVGAGI (reference sequence). V and J are TRBV6-6 and TRBJ1-1, with 7 bases that match TRBD1. Material: naive CD4+ T cells sorted from a lymph node. As to subset: naive CD4+ T cells, CD4+CD45RA+CD25-. The sequence came from a female donor with breast cancer. For the CDR3, the DNA is TGTGTTAGCGCCTACTACCCGGGACAGCCAAACACTGAAGCTTTCTTT. Translated: CVSAYYPGQPNTEAFF.